This TCR beta chain was profiled in a study of naive and memory T cell subsets (TCRdb year 2017). Notes on the research overall: The study applied an open-source, UMI-based TCR alpha and beta sequencing pipeline to sorted naive and memory peripheral blood T cell subsets. IgG serology results and the functional CMV T cell responses were in complete agreement. RNA was DNase-treated and reverse transcribed with TCR constant-region primers, mostly using SuperScript III.

There are 14 amino acids in the CDR3, from cysteine to phenylalanine inclusive. Kept here is only the CDR3 DNA, which spans 42 bases and is read in frame from base 1. The germline ends are 12 bases apart after V is trimmed by 2 bases and J by 5 bases. CDR1 and CDR2 are read off the germline V gene as SGHVS and FNYEAQ. There are many counts of this clonotype. Its binding antigen is unknown. The record has no base qualities; no much larger clone is one base away. Library creation used UMI-ligation and nested PCR. An equimolar mix of two oligonucleotides covering both TRBC1 and TRBC2 was used as the beta constant-region primer. Four rounds of PCR were used to amplify ligated cDNA, with nested alpha and beta constant-region primers being used together with the SP2 primer. A single-stranded oligonucleotide containing the SP2 primer and a 12-nucleotide UMI was joined to the 3' end of the cDNA by T4 RNA ligase 1. Incubation of the ligation reaction was carried out at 16 degrees C for roughly 19-24 hours. PCR2 was typically performed as a SYBR Green qPCR and was stopped at a predetermined threshold so that over-amplification was prevented. Every purification after the first one was done using Agencourt AMPure XP magnetic beads. Libraries were quantified by Qubit and checked on a TapeStation, where a main peak was expected near 650 bp. Pooled libraries were sequenced on an Illumina MiSeq with v2 2x251 paired-end kits, typically giving 1-2 million reads per sample. Each sample library was pooled at approximately 4 nM, and about 5-8% PhiX was included to improve cluster recognition. Under the source paper's analysis protocol: FASTQ reads processed by Demultiplexor were assigned V and J genes by Decombinator through tag matching that tolerated a single base-pair mismatch. Collapsinator used UMIs to correct both sequencing errors and frequency errors arising from PCR heterogeneity. CDR3Translator translated TCRs and extracted CDR3s from the conserved cysteine to the FGXG phenylalanine, flagging non-productive sequences. Gini, Shannon entropy and inverse Simpson indices were computed after subsampling the repertoires to the same number of UMI-defined TCRs. Clonotype abundance distributions were fitted to a power law by maximum likelihood within the linear range. For one naive CD8 sample, the pipeline and MIGEC produced similar UMI counts, unique TCR numbers and clonal distributions. The repertoires were searched for some 7,300 CMV-associated CDR3 sequences that had been compiled from VDJdb and a published dataset. TCRdb cleaned the public reads at Q25 with fastp, built clones with MiXCR and kept in-frame beta chains. Merged by CDR3 protein, the rows form single entries marked with the most common genes and DNA. These V and J calls originate from TCRdb's pipeline instead of the authors' own analysis. The sample has 30,000 to 40,000 distinct CDR3 sequences on record, roughly 18% of them singletons. Clones ranked in the top ten supply less than 3.5% of the sample.

Overall study results and their limits: RNA-based TCR counts may be affected by expression changes linked to T cell activation and differentiation. After error correction, only a single occurrence was seen for over 95% of naive TCR sequences, so much steeper abundance distributions were produced than in memory subsets. A clonotype was defined as a single alpha or beta chain sequence rather than as a paired alpha/beta receptor. No ground truth was available to validate the repertoire findings for the naive and memory subsets. TCR abundance followed a power law whose exponent differed between naive and memory subsets but was consistent across the three individuals. In both CD4 and CD8 cells, going from naive through CM, EM and EMRA, the Gini index went up while Shannon and inverse Simpson diversity went down.

TCR alpha and beta chain libraries were amplified separately from the second PCR step onward. Donor CMV status was determined by IFNgamma production from CD4+ T cells after overnight stimulation of fresh PBMCs with CMV viral lysate. CD4 T cells were positively selected using Miltenyi beads, after which CD8 T cells were positively selected from the CD4-negative fraction. After staining for CD3, CD4, CD8, CD45RA, CD27 and a live/dead dye, cells were sorted on a BD Aria II into four subsets based on CD45RA and CD27. The sorting gate for effector memory cells was CD45RA-CD27-, and the sorting gate for EMRA cells was CD45RA+CD27-. A few healthy volunteers provided blood, and the blood of each volunteer was split into CD4 and CD8 T cells and then into four differentiation subsets. Around 130 ml of peripheral blood was taken from each donor, and PBMC were separated by density-gradient centrifugation on Ficoll-Paque PLUS. After sorting, cells were lysed in RLT buffer, RNA was extracted using a Qiagen RNeasy kit, and the extracted RNA was stored at -80 degrees C.

The sequence was obtained from a human donor in good health. Sequences were obtained from effector memory CD4+ T cells from blood. The cell subset or site label, read with the paper, signifies: effector memory, CD45RA- CD27-. The chain is assembled from TRBV7-6 and TRBJ1-1; TRBD1 is a possible D gene, resting on 5 matching bases. The sequenced DNA: TGTGCCAGCAGCTTAAGTTTTGGGGGGACTGAAGCTTTCTTT. Its translation reads: CASSLSFGGTEAFF.